This T cell receptor (beta chain) was sequenced during a study of cytomegalovirus exposure and HLA in healthy donors (dated 2017 in TCRdb). Notes on the research overall: An earlier analysis of roughly 500 of the donors reported approximately 270 Gb of sequence data and 117 million unique TCR beta sequences from roughly 180 million T cells. Approximately 310 gigabases of sequencing data and approximately 84 million unique TCR sequences were included in an early release covering around 600 HLA-typed donors. Of the roughly 420 genotyped donors, roughly 80% were placed in the genetic ancestry cluster associated with self-reported Caucasian donors. The study aimed to test whether signatures of past pathogen exposure could be identified by cataloging public T cell receptors. The T cell repertoires of some 700 subjects were profiled by immunosequencing and related to cytomegalovirus serostatus. In addition to the first cohort of around 670 subjects, a separate validation cohort of 120 different subjects was used. The study combined high-throughput TCR immunosequencing, statistical association of individual TCRs with disease status, and machine learning to predict cytomegalovirus infection status. In a later analysis, previously published TCR beta repertoires from 666 donors were re-analyzed and high-resolution HLA genotyping was added so that TCR occurrence patterns could be studied. Rather than using new phenotypic data, the later analysis identified candidate immune exposures from TCR beta sequences and from how often those sequences occurred across donors. In an earlier analysis of several hundred of the donors, high-throughput TCR beta sequencing was used to judge whether each TCR beta V gene segment behaved as functional or pseudogenic. Donor age, sex, ethnicity and CMV serostatus were collected together with the repertoire data. In a later genetic analysis, genome-wide SNP genotypes for about 60% of the 666 donors were used, and that subset was treated as a discovery cohort. All discovery cohort repertoires had been generated on a single sequencing platform. HLA typing covered class I and class II loci at four-digit resolution. The number of donors typed differed by locus, with roughly 629-640 for A, B, C, DRB1 and DQB1, over 500 for DQA1, 606 for DPA1, and around 450 for DPB1. Because of strong linkage in the cohort, four to six DR-DQ haplotypes were treated as single units for association and clustering. Across around 400 genotyped donors of the cohort, an average of about 240,000 unique TCR beta nucleotide sequences per donor were sequenced, and roughly 18% of those sequences were non-productive.

Library preparation was by the immunoSEQ multiplex PCR assay. For the multiplex PCR, a mixture combining 60 forward primers for TCR Vbeta segments and 13 reverse primers for TCR Jbeta segments was used. A multiplex PCR assay on genomic DNA amplified the CDR3 region of rearranged TCR beta genes. The Illumina HiSeq System was used to sequence the amplified TCR beta libraries as 87-base-pair reads. The source study handled its data this way. Across the 670 or so repertoires, a later analysis counted around 80 million unique TCR beta chains, roughly 11 million of which were shared by at least two donors. Raw reads were error-corrected and collapsed into unique sequences with a nearest-neighbor algorithm that merged closely related sequences to remove PCR and sequencing errors. CDR3 sequences were aligned to IMGT reference sequences to assign V, D and J gene segments. For a sequence to be retained, at least a six-nucleotide match to both a V gene segment and a J gene segment was required. A rearrangement counted as productive if the CDR3 had no stop codons and remained in frame with V and J, and every other rearrangement counted as non-productive. CDR3 was defined according to IMGT convention as the region running from the second conserved V-encoded cysteine to the conserved J-encoded phenylalanine. Sequences without an unambiguous match to a single V gene segment were excluded from the earlier analysis of 500 to 700 of the donors. An earlier analysis of approximately 590 of the donors classified V segments as functional when productive rearrangements were above 56.7% and as segregating when the standard deviation between donors was above 5%. A statistical classification framework was developed to diagnose cytomegalovirus status using the catalog of TCR beta chain sequences. A later analysis assigned V and J genes by comparing TCR nucleotide sequences with IMGT/GENE-DB human TR gene sequences. Using the TCRdist pipeline, a later analysis assigned CDR3 sequences along with most-parsimonious VDJ recombination scenarios. In a later analysis, every TCR beta chain was defined by the combination of its CDR3 amino acid sequence and its V-gene family, and reads without a unique V-gene family were dropped. A later analysis removed nearly 600 highly shared, low-generation-probability nucleotide sequences to deal with suspected cross-contamination and a sequencing artifact. A later analysis calculated a clonal expansion index for each public chain from normalized within-repertoire ranks of inferred template counts. Generation probabilities in a later analysis came from a VDJ recombination model fitted to out-of-frame rearrangements, and those results were checked against IGoR. In a later analysis, TCR-TCR, TCR-HLA and TCR-CMV co-occurrence was scored with hypergeometric tests, and a repertoire-size bias correction was applied to TCR pairs. To estimate false discovery rates, a later analysis permuted the HLA or CMV assignments 20 times. A later analysis grouped co-occurring TCRs with DBSCAN, adding TCRdist sequence similarity when clustering within HLA-allele-positive subsets. Repertoires with fewer than 30,000 or more than 120,000 public chains were left out of co-occurrence clustering, as were five repertoires with anomalous nucleotide sharing. TCRdb took over this immuneACCESS table, retaining in-frame rearrangements with V and J assigned. Such tables are incomplete; in checked studies, under half of the missing clones stem from an unresolved V gene, and the remainder is unexplained. That table is the source of V, J and clone size, and D and trimming were worked out from the DNA. The sample table lists tens of thousands of clones, 60% to 80% of them with a count of one. The ten largest clones add up to 7% to 7.5% of the sample.

The cohort consisted of 650 to 850 healthy bone marrow donors. All cohort members were sampled while nominally healthy, although unrecorded immune exposures were likely present. The donor tested CMV seronegative, placing the donor among the 350 or so seronegative members of the cohort. Each donor provided a peripheral blood sample, and peripheral blood mononuclear cells were used for TCR beta sequencing. The Qiagen DNeasy Blood Extraction Kit was used to extract genomic DNA from the blood cell samples. Overall study outcomes, separate from this receptor: Cytomegalovirus status was reported to be diagnosed by the classifier with high specificity and sensitivity in both the original and validation cohorts. In a later analysis, HLA-associated TCR beta chains showed more clonal expansion and lower generation probabilities than non-associated chains that were equally common. In a later genetic analysis, a missense DCLRE1C variant was associated with V-gene and J-gene trimming of TCR beta chains, and the association was replicated in an independent cohort. This cohort had only TCR beta chains sequenced, and the lack of alpha or paired-chain data limited which features could be detected. A later analysis reported that several top co-occurrence clusters appeared linked to parvovirus B19, influenza, CMV and Epstein-Barr virus. Linkage disequilibrium might explain the correlated functional status among segregating V segments, but an unknown experimental factor could not be excluded. For the cohort, immune exposure information was limited to CMV serostatus. Because some donors lacked HLA typing at each locus, the association tests relied only on the typed subset. When HLA alleles, especially DR and DQ, strongly co-occurred, TCR associations were difficult to assign to individual alleles. A later analysis found that most CMV-associated TCR beta chains appeared HLA-restricted, with HLA associations seemingly driven largely by CMV exposure. A cluster of highly shared sequence variants was judged likely to be a technical artifact of the sequencing pipeline. The study gave a list of about 170 TCR beta chains associated with cytomegalovirus. Some IMGT-functional V segments, including TRBV6-2 and TRBV6-3, could not be distinguished by the 87-base-pair reads and were therefore excluded. Most TCR sequences were seen in very few donors, while some public TCRs were found in many individuals. In vitro tests confirmed that a few of the cytomegalovirus-associated TCR beta chains recognize cytomegalovirus antigens. Because counts were too low, seventeen rarely observed V segments, including chromosome 9 orphons, were excluded from the earlier analysis of around 590 of the donors. In an earlier analysis of around 600 of the donors, most TCR beta V segments appeared in productive rearrangements about 87% or about 30% of the time, broadly matching IMGT annotations. In a later analysis, the rate of TCR association differed among HLA loci, with DRB1 alleles having the most associated TCRs and HLA-C alleles having the fewest. Specific HLA alleles were associated with around 18,000 TCR beta sequences at a false discovery rate of 0.05 in a later analysis. Sequencing depth was assumed to be roughly uniform across donors in the presence/absence analyses, though that assumption may not hold. According to the authors, the approach could potentially be generalized to other disease states and immunological phenotypes. According to a later genetic analysis, donors in an Asian-associated ancestry cluster had fewer N-insertions in productive TCRs than the approximately 630-donor mean. A further reported finding was that TCR beta sequences accurately predicted the HLA-A and HLA-B alleles for most subjects in the first cohort.

Measured from the cysteine to the phenylalanine, the CDR3 is 17 residues long. Only CDR3 DNA is held: 51 bases, read in frame from base 1. As encoded in the germline V gene, CDR1 is SGHVS while CDR2 is FQNEAQ. Here V drops 1 base and J drops 1 base, and the junction holds 8 bases not matched to any gene. Note on this clone: Its antigen target is currently unknown. No much larger clone exists at a distance of one base, and base qualities are not known.

The rearranged segments are TRBV7-8 and TRBJ2-7, with 9 bases in between that match TRBD1. Sample: PBMCs. This sequence originates from a middle-aged woman in good health and CMV-seronegative. The CDR3 sequence is CASSLGLQGAFSYEQYF. The bases read TGTGCCAGCAGCTTAGGCCTACAGGGGGCGTTTTCCTACGAGCAGTACTTC.